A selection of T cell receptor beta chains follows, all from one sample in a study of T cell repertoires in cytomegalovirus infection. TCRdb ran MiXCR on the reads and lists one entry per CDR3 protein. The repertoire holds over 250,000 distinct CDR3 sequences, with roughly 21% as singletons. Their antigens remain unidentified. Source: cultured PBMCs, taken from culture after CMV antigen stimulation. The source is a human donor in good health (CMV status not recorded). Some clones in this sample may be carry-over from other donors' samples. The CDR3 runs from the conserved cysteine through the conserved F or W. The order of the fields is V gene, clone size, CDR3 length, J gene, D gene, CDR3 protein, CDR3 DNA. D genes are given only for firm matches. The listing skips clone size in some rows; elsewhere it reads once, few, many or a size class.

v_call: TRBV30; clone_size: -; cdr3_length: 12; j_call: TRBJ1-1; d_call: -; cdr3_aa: CAWRGQNTEAFF; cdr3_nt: TGTGCCTGGAGGGGACAGAACACTGAAGCTTTCTTT
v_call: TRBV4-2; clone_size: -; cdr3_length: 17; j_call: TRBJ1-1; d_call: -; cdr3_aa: CASSQALVEGLGTEAFF; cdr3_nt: TGTGCCAGCAGCCAAGCTTTAGTCGAGGGGCTGGGGACTGAAGCTTTCTTT
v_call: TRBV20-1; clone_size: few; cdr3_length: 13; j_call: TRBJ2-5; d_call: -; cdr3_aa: CSALGLVQETQYF; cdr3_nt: TGCAGTGCCTTGGGACTGGTCCAAGAGACCCAGTACTTC
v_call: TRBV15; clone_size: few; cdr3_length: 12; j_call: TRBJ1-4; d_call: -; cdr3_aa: CATSRDSRKLFF; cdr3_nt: TGTGCCACCAGCAGGGATAGTAGAAAACTGTTTTTT
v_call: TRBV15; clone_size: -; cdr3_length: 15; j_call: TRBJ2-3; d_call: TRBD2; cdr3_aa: CATSSSGSNTDTQYF; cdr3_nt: TGTGCCACCAGCAGCAGCGGGAGTAACACAGATACGCAGTATTTT
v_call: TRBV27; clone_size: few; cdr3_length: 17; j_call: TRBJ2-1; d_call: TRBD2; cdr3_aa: CASSLSRLAGSRNEQFF; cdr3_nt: TGTGCCAGCAGTTTATCAAGACTAGCGGGCAGCCGCAATGAGCAGTTCTTC
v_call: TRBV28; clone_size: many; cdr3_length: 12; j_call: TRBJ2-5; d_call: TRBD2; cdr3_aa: CASSGGWVTQYF; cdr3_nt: TGTGCCAGCAGCGGGGGGTGGGTGACCCAGTACTTC
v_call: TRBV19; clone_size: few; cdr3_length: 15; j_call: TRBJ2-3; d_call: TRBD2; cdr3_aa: CASSESRRETDTQYF; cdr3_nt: TGTGCCAGTAGTGAATCGCGGCGGGAGACAGATACGCAGTATTTT
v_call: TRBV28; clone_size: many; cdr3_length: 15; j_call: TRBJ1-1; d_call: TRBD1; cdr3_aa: CASQGAMMVNTEAFF; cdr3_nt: TGTGCCAGTCAGGGGGCGATGATGGTGAACACTGAAGCTTTCTTT
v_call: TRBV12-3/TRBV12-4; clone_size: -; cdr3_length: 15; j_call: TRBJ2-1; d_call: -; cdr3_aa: CASIPRGDTYNEQFF; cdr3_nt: TGTGCCAGCATCCCCAGGGGGGACACCTACAATGAGCAGTTCTTC
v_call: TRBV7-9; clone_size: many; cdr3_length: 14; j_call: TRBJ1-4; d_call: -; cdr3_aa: CASSPGRGNEKLFF; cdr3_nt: TGTGCCAGCAGCCCAGGAAGGGGGAATGAAAAACTGTTTTTT
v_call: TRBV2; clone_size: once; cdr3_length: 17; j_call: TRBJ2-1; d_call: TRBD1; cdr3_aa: CASNGDRELAEVGEQFF; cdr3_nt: TGTGCCAGCAATGGAGACAGGGAGCTAGCTGAAGTAGGTGAGCAGTTCTTC
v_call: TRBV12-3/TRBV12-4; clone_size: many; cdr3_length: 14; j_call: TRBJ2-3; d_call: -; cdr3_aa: CASSFQALRDTQYF; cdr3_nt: TGTGCCAGCAGCTTCCAGGCCCTACGAGATACGCAGTATTTT
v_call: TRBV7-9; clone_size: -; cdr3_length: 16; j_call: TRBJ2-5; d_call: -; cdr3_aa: CASSLQERSYQETQYF; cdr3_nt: TGTGCCAGCAGCTTACAGGAGCGGAGCTACCAAGAGACCCAGTACTTC
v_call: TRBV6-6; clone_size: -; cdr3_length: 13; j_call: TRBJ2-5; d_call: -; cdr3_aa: CASTRSWVETQYF; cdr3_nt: TGTGCCAGCACCAGAAGTTGGGTTGAGACCCAGTACTTC
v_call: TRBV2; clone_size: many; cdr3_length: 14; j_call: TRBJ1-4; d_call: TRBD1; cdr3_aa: CASITDRGTEKLFF; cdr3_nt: TGTGCCAGCATTACAGACAGGGGGACTGAAAAACTGTTTTTT
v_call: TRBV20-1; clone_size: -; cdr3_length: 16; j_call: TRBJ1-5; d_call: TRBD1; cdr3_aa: CSANERGQISNQPQHF; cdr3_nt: TGCAGTGCTAACGAACGGGGACAGATAAGCAATCAGCCCCAGCATTTT
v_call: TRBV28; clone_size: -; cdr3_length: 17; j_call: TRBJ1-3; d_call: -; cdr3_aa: CASSLYPRQSSGNTIYF; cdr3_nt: TGTGCCAGCAGTTTATACCCGCGACAGAGCTCTGGAAACACCATATATTTT
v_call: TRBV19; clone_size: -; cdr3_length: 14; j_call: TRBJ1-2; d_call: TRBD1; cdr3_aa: CASNDPGGHYGYTF; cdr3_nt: TGTGCCAGTAATGATCCAGGGGGGCACTATGGCTACACCTTC
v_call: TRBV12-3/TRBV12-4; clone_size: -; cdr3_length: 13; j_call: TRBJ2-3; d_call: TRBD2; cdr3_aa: CASLAGVVDTQYF; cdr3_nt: TGTGCCAGCCTAGCGGGAGTGGTGGATACGCAGTATTTT
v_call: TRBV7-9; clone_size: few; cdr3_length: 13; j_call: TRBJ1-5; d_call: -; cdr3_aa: CASTTDSNQPQHF; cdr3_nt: TGTGCCAGCACCACGGATAGCAATCAGCCCCAGCATTTT
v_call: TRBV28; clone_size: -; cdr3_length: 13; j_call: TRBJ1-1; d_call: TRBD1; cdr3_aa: CASSLGQGPGAFF; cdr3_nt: TGTGCCAGCAGTCTCGGACAGGGGCCAGGAGCTTTCTTT
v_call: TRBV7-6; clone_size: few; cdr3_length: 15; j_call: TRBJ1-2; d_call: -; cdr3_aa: CASSLGVVVGNGYTF; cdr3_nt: TGTGCCAGCAGCTTAGGAGTGGTGGTGGGAAATGGCTACACCTTC
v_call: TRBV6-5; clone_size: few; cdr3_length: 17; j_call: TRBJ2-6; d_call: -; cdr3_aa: CASSYKGALHGANVLTF; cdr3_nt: TGTGCCAGCAGTTACAAAGGGGCGCTCCATGGGGCCAACGTCCTGACTTTC
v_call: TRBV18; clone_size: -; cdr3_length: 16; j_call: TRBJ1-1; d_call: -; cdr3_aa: CASSPASPGGSTEAFF; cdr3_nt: TGTGCCAGCTCACCAGCGAGTCCAGGAGGAAGCACTGAAGCTTTCTTT
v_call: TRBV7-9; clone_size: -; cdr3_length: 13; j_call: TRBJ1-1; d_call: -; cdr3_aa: CASSPHPLLPAFF; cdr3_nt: TGTGCCAGCAGCCCCCATCCCCTATTGCCGGCTTTCTTT